What follows are 17 T cell receptor beta chains derived from one specimen sequenced in a study of CD8 T cells in Susac syndrome. Reverse transcription of roughly 0.5 to 1 ug RNA was carried out with random hexamers. TCRdb re-analysed the immunoSEQ multiplex PCR reads in MiXCR, keeping a single row per CDR3 protein. The sample records 80,000 to 90,000 distinct CDR3 sequences, roughly 91% being singletons. The sequencing input was CD8+ T cells from PBMCs. These TCRs come from a human donor in good health.

The V gene is TRBV20-1, the J gene TRBJ2-7; D is unclear. Germline values: CDR1 DFQATT, CDR2 SNEGSKA (reference sequence). V gave up 4 bases and J gave up 6 bases, with 10 bases separating them. This CDR3 spans 11 amino acids. In nucleotides, the CDR3 is TGCAGTGCTACCTTGGGGTTCGAGCAGTACTTC. The encoded protein is CSATLGFEQYF.

This chain links TRBV7-9 with TRBJ2-7; no definite D call. Germline CDR1 reads SEHNR; CDR2 reads FQNEAQ (reference sequence). CDR3 length: 16 amino acids. The V end was cut by 5 bases, the J end by 1 base, with 18 bases between. The CDR3, as DNA: TGTGCCAGCAGCCCTACCGAGTCTCCTCCTTCCTACGAGCAGTACTTC. It is translated as CASSPTESPPSYEQYF.

The rearrangement uses TRBV9 and TRBJ2-3; 9 bases match TRBD2. The germline CDR1 and CDR2 sequences are SGDLS and YYNGEE. This CDR3 comprises 16 residues. V lost 1 base and J lost 1; bases outside the gene matches: 4. The CDR3 bases are TGTGCCAGCAGCGTACAACCTAGCGGGGGCACAGATACGCAGTATTTT. The encoded protein is CASSVQPSGGTDTQYF.

This chain uses TRBV7-3 with TRBJ2-7, with 9 bases that match TRBD2. After removal of 4 bases from V and 4 bases from J, the junction contained 8 bases not matched to a gene. The V gene's germline CDR1 is SGHTA and CDR2 FQGTGA. This CDR3 has 15 amino acids. In DNA, the CDR3 is TGTGCCAGCAGCTATACCGGGACTAGCTCTTACGAGCAGTACTTC. Protein product: CASSYTGTSSYEQYF.

The genes are TRBV19 and TRBJ2-2, with 7 bases matching TRBD1. Germline V gene data show CDR1 as LNHDA and CDR2 as SQIVND (reference sequence). The ends lost 5 bases at V and 3 bases at J; junction bases unmatched: 6. This CDR3 spans 15 amino acids. The CDR3 region has the DNA TGTGCCAGTAGTTCGGGGACAGTCGACACCGGGGAGCTGTTTTTT. Protein product: CASSSGTVDTGELFF.

This chain connects TRBV4-1 to TRBJ2-7, with TRBD2 as a possible D gene (5 bases). There are 13 residues in the CDR3. Germline CDR1 is MGHRA and CDR2 is YSYEKL. The ends were cut back, 0 bases at V and 6 bases at J, with 9 bases in the middle. In DNA form, the CDR3 reads TGCGCCAGCAGCCAAGAGGGGAGTGGCGAGCAGTACTTC. Protein product: CASSQEGSGEQYF.

The CDR3 sequence: CASSLGVGRTEAFF. The CDR3 coding sequence is TGTGCCAGCAGCTTAGGGGTGGGTCGGACTGAAGCTTTCTTT. The V call is TRBV7-6, the J call TRBJ1-1; the D is unclear. Germline V gene sequence: CDR1 SGHVS, CDR2 FNYEAQ. The V and J ends lost 1 base and 5 bases respectively, with 11 bases between them. The CDR3 runs to 14 residues.

This rearrangement joins TRBV9 to TRBJ2-3; D is perhaps TRBD1 or TRBD2 (7 bases each). V dropped 6 bases and J dropped 3 bases, with 11 bases sitting between them. Germline V gene sequence: CDR1 SGDLS, CDR2 YYNGEE. The CDR3 is 13 residues long. The CDR3 DNA sequence: TGTGCCAGCACCCAGGGGGGGACAGATACGCAGTATTTT. It specifies CASTQGGTDTQYF.

The chain is built from TRBV14 and TRBJ2-7, with D possibly TRBD1 on 6 matching bases. Germline V gene sequence: CDR1 SGHDN, CDR2 FVKESK. This CDR3 region has 14 residues. Trimming took off 4 bases at V and 5 bases at J, with 15 bases between the two ends. Here the CDR3 DNA reads TGTGCCAGCAGCCTTACAGGGAATGATGACGAGCAGTACTTC. This translates into CASSLTGNDDEQYF.

This chain links TRBV27 with TRBJ1-5, with D possibly matching TRBD1 (5 bases). CDR1 and CDR2 from the germline V gene are MNHEY and SMNVEV (reference sequence). The CDR3 is 14 amino acids. The ends were cut back, 6 bases at V and 4 bases at J, with 13 bases in the middle. The CDR3 sequence: CASRGDGGNQPQHF. The CDR3 nucleotides read TGTGCCAGCAGGGGAGACGGGGGAAATCAGCCCCAGCATTTT.

This clonotype was counted once. The V gene is TRBV6-5, the J gene TRBJ1-2, with TRBD1 identical over 9 bases. The CDR3 runs 15 residues. In germline, CDR1 is MNHEY, CDR2 SVGAGI. V shed 2 bases and J 3 bases; nucleotides not matched to a gene: 4. The CDR3 loop is CASSYGTGYHYGYTF. CDR3 in DNA: TGTGCCAGCAGTTACGGGACAGGGTATCACTATGGCTACACCTTC.

The chain couples TRBV5-4 to TRBJ2-2; D is undetermined. With 3 bases removed from V and 0 bases from J, the gap between germline ends came to 12 bases. The CDR3 contains 16 residues. Germline-derived CDR1 and CDR2 are SGHNT and YYREEE (reference sequence). DNA for the CDR3: TGTGCCAGCAGCTCCCACAGAGTAACGAACACCGGGGAGCTGTTTTTT. Translating it yields CASSSHRVTNTGELFF. The variable domain in full, with the rest retrieved from reference TRBV5-4 and TRBJ2-2, is ETGVTQSPTHLIKTRGQQVTLRCSSQSGHNTVSWYQQALGQGPQFIFQYYREEENGRGNFPPRFSGLQFPNYSSELNVNALELDDSALYLCASSSHRVTNTGELFFGEGSRLTVL.

The V and J genes are TRBV10-3 and TRBJ1-2, with D maybe TRBD1 (6 bases). This CDR3 contains 14 residues. CDR1 and CDR2 from the germline V gene are ENHRY and SYGVKD. The germline V and J ends were trimmed by 0 bases and 5 bases, with 10 bases remaining between them. CDR3 sequence (DNA): TGTGCCATCAGTGAGTCGAAGGGGGATTATGGCTACACCTTC. It yields the protein CAISESKGDYGYTF.

V gene TRBV27 combines with J gene TRBJ2-2; a possible D gene is TRBD2 (5 bases). The ends were cut back, 5 bases at V and 8 bases at J, with 12 bases in the middle. Germline V gives CDR1 MNHEY, CDR2 SMNVEV (reference sequence). The CDR3 has 13 amino acids. The CDR3 loop reads CASSPSGSGELFF. The CDR3 coding sequence is TGTGCCAGCAGTCCCTCGGGGTCGGGGGAGCTGTTTTTT.

This sequence joins TRBV12-3 or TRBV12-4 and TRBJ1-2; 10 bases agree with TRBD1. Losses at the gene ends were 1 base for V and 4 bases for J; bases not matched to a gene: 6. CDR3 length: 16 amino acids. The CDR3 DNA follows: TGTGCCAGCAGTTTAGGGCTGACAGGGGGCGGCTATGGCTACACCTTC. This sequence encodes CASSLGLTGGGYGYTF.

The V gene is TRBV4-1, the J gene TRBJ2-1; 10 positions agree with TRBD2. The CDR3 is made up of 19 amino acids. Trimming cost V 0 bases and J 7 bases; bases outside gene matches: 15. Per the germline V gene, CDR1 is MGHRA and CDR2 is YSYEKL. CDR3 DNA: TGCGCCAGCAGCCAAGATAGGGGTAGCGGGGGGCCCCTAGGGAATGAGCAGTTCTTC. It specifies CASSQDRGSGGPLGNEQFF.

V usage is TRBV6-6 and J usage is TRBJ2-7, with 10 bases identical to TRBD1. V lost 1 base, J lost 5 bases, and 5 bases stayed unmatched. From germline, CDR1 is MNHNY and CDR2 SVGAGI (reference sequence). The CDR3 has 15 residues. The CDR3 reads CASSYLRTGGDEQYF. CDR3 DNA sequence: TGTGCCAGCAGTTACTTGAGGACAGGGGGGGACGAGCAGTACTTC.